The 23 T cell receptor beta chains given below trace back to one sample, sequenced in a study of T cell responses to AZD1222 COVID-19 vaccine. Generated by immunoSEQ multiplex PCR, the TCRdb table keeps only in-frame clones and is missing some. The repertoire consists of roughly 180,000 clones, with 80% to 95% occurring once and the leading ten covering approximately 1.8%. Source: peripheral blood, taken 28 days after the second AZD1222 dose. The receptors were sampled from an adult who received the AZD1222 COVID-19 vaccine.

This clone was picked up one time. The chain uses TRBV30 and TRBJ1-1, with 7 bases that match TRBD1. The CDR3 runs to 14 residues. V lost 3 bases and J lost 0; bases outside the gene matches: 4. Per the germline V gene, CDR1 is GTSNPN and CDR2 is SVGIG (reference sequence). This CDR3 is CAWRQGNMNTEAFF. CDR3 nucleotide sequence: TGTGCCTGGAGACAGGGGAACATGAACACTGAAGCTTTCTTT.

The chain uses TRBV6-5 and TRBJ1-5; D remains ambiguous. Germline V gene sequence: CDR1 MNHEY, CDR2 SVGAGI. The CDR3 runs to 16 residues. V gave up 2 bases and J gave up 0 bases, with 11 bases separating them. In nucleotides, the CDR3 is TGTGCCAGCAGTTACGGACGCCCATATAGCAATCAGCCCCAGCATTTT. Encoded protein: CASSYGRPYSNQPQHF.

The rearrangement uses TRBV6-5 and TRBJ1-1; tentative D call: TRBD1 (6 bases). The length of the CDR3 is 14 residues. V gave up 0 bases and J gave up 7 bases, with 12 bases separating them. Germline loops: CDR1 MNHEY, CDR2 SVGAGI. The CDR3 nucleotides are TGTGCCAGCAGTTACTCGGTCGGACAGATTGAAGCTTTCTTT. Its translation is CASSYSVGQIEAFF.

The rearrangement uses TRBV27 and TRBJ1-6; a weak D match, TRBD1 (6 bases). Trimming cost V 3 bases and J 0 bases, with 12 bases left between them. The V gene's germline CDR1 is MNHEY and CDR2 SMNVEV (reference sequence). The length of the CDR3 is 17 residues. CDR3 protein: CASSFRQVTSYNSPLHF. The CDR3 nucleotides read TGTGCCAGCAGTTTCCGACAGGTTACCTCCTATAATTCACCCCTCCACTTT.

The chain joins TRBV12-5 to TRBJ2-7; possibly TRBD1 for D (6 bases). CDR3 length: 13 amino acids. V lost 6 bases to trimming and J lost 2 bases, with 11 bases between them. Germline CDR1 reads LGHNT; CDR2 reads FRNRAP. CDR3 DNA: TGTGCTAGTGGGGGGGACAACGCCTACGAGCAGTACTTC. This translates into CASGGDNAYEQYF.

The V and J genes are TRBV5-1 and TRBJ2-1; 9 nucleotides agree with TRBD1. The CDR3 length is 15 residues. Germline V CDR1 and CDR2: SGHRS, YFSETQ. V was clipped by 1 base and J by 9 bases; unmatched bases: 8. As DNA, the CDR3 is TGCGCCAGCAGCTTGCCGGGACAGGGAAAAGGTGAGCAGTTCTTC. It codes for CASSLPGQGKGEQFF.

The chain employs TRBV6-5 and TRBJ1-5; D gene unclear. Between the trimmed V and J ends, which lost 0 bases and 5 bases, there was a span of 11 bases. The CDR3 is 15 residues long. The germline V gene encodes CDR1 MNHEY and CDR2 SVGAGI. The CDR3, as DNA: TGTGCCAGCAGTTACTCAGTGTCTAAAGATCAGCCCCAGCATTTT. It specifies CASSYSVSKDQPQHF.

This clone was seen once. V is TRBV2 and J is TRBJ2-5, with D perhaps matching TRBD1 or TRBD2 (6 bases each). Trimming pared 8 bases from V and 6 bases from J, leaving 19 bases between. Germline V CDR1 and CDR2: SNHLY, FYNNEI. The CDR3 has 14 residues. Written as DNA, the CDR3 is TGTGCCAGCGACGGAGGGAGGCAGGGGAAGACCCAGTACTTC. Its translation is CASDGGRQGKTQYF.

Points on this clone: An end of the junction differs from the germline gene, which may be a read error. This CDR3 is also generated by other DNA sequences in the sample. The chain recombines TRBV4-3 with TRBJ2-7; 12 nucleotides agree with TRBD2. The CDR3 loop spans 18 amino acids. CDR1 and CDR2 (germline): LGHNA, YSLEER. CDR3 region: CASSQERWPSGGAYEQYF. The CDR3 DNA follows: TGCGCTAGCAGCCAAGAAAGATGGCCTAGCGGGGGGGCGTACGAGCAGTACTTC.

The gene calls are TRBV6-5 and TRBJ1-6; D not resolved. Germline CDR1 and CDR2: MNHEY and SVGAGI. Trimming removed 0 bases from V and 10 bases from J, with 10 bases in between. This CDR3 contains 14 residues. The CDR3 DNA sequence: TGTGCCAGCAGTTACTCGGTATCCGGGTCACCCCTCCACTTT. Its translation is CASSYSVSGSPLHF.

The chain joins TRBV10-3 to TRBJ2-1; no definite D call. V shed 6 bases and J shed 1 base, with 10 bases lying between them. This CDR3 has 14 residues. Germline loops: CDR1 ENHRY, CDR2 SYGVKD. Here the CDR3 reads CAISSTESYNEQFF. CDR3 bases: TGTGCCATCAGCTCGACTGAGTCCTACAATGAGCAGTTCTTC.

The chain carries TRBV6-2 or TRBV6-3 and TRBJ1-3; TRBD1 matches at 8 bases. CDR1 is MNHEY, CDR2 SVGEGT, per germline. This CDR3 contains 15 residues. J lost 1 base, V lost 5 bases, and 4 bases had no gene match. The DNA for the CDR3 is TGTGCCAGCAGTCACGACAGGGGATCTGGAAACACCATATATTTT. Its translation is CASSHDRGSGNTIYF.

The chain is built from TRBV28 and TRBJ2-6, with 7 bases lining up with TRBD2. CDR3 length equals 18 residues. The J segment lost 0 bases and the V segment lost 1 base, leaving 6 bases of the junction unmatched. CDR1 and CDR2 (germline): MDHEN, SYDVKM. In DNA, the CDR3 is TGTGCCAGCAGTTTATATGCTAGCGGTTACTCTGGGGCCAACGTCCTGACTTTC. It specifies CASSLYASGYSGANVLTF.

CDR3 DNA: TGTGCCAGCAGCCGTTTGGCCGTCAATGAGCAGTTCTTC. Protein: CASSRLAVNEQFF. J is TRBJ2-1 and V is TRBV6-1; D uncertain. CDR1 and CDR2 (germline): MNHNS, SASEGT. V lost 6 bases and J lost 6, with 12 bases in between. The CDR3 loop spans 13 amino acids.

The chain has TRBV20-1 and TRBJ2-7, with D unclear. Germline-derived CDR1 and CDR2 are DFQATT and SNEGSKA (reference sequence). Trimming removed 3 bases from V and 0 bases from J, with 15 bases in between. The CDR3 runs to 15 residues. CDR3 sequence reads: CSASLAGQSSYEQYF. CDR3 in DNA: TGCAGTGCTAGTTTAGCTGGGCAGAGCTCCTACGAGCAGTACTTC.

This rearrangement joins TRBV6-5 to TRBJ2-7, with TRBD2 matching over 11 bases. Germline CDR1 is MNHEY and CDR2 is SVGAGI. The CDR3 loop spans 15 amino acids. Unmatched junction bases numbered 7, after V lost 6 bases and J lost 3 bases. CDR3 residues: CASSKPGTSGYEQYF. CDR3 coding DNA: TGTGCCAGCAGCAAACCCGGGACTAGCGGCTACGAGCAGTACTTC.

The J gene is TRBJ1-3, the V gene TRBV5-6; no definite D call. V lost 0 bases and J 2 bases, leaving 9 bases between the germline ends. The CDR3 length is 15 residues. Germline lookup yields CDR1 SGHDT and CDR2 YYEEEE. Written as DNA, the CDR3 is TGTGCCAGCAGCTTGGGTACAGCAACTGGAAACACCATATATTTT. It encodes CASSLGTATGNTIYF.

The rearrangement links TRBV12-3 or TRBV12-4 to TRBJ2-1; D perhaps matches TRBD2 (6 bases). There are 13 residues in the CDR3. Trimming pared 6 bases from V and 6 bases from J, leaving 12 bases between. CDR3 sequence reads: CASRARRGNEQFF. The CDR3 DNA reads as TGTGCCAGCAGGGCGCGGCGGGGCAATGAGCAGTTCTTC.

The chain is built from TRBV5-6 and TRBJ1-4; TRBD1 is a possible D gene (5 bases). Per the germline V gene, CDR1 is SGHDT and CDR2 is YYEEEE. This CDR3 has 12 residues. V lost 0 bases and J 14 bases, leaving 11 bases between the germline ends. Here the CDR3 DNA reads TGTGCCAGCAGCTTGGGGCAGGGCGTGCTGTTTTTT. Its protein product is CASSLGQGVLFF. The full variable domain, its missing parts supplied by reference TRBV5-6 and TRBJ1-4, is DAGVTQSPTHLIKTRGQQVTLRCSPKSGHDTVSWYQQALGQGPQFIFQYYEEEERQRGNFPDRFSGHQFPNYSSELNVNALLLGDSALYLCASSLGQGVLFFGSGTQLSVL.

The chain joins TRBV7-8 to TRBJ2-4; 11 positions agree with TRBD2. Germline V gene data show CDR1 as SGHVS and CDR2 as FQNEAQ. Unmatched junction bases numbered 11, after V lost 6 bases and J lost 4 bases. CDR3 length: 17 residues. Written as DNA, the CDR3 is TGTGCCAGCAGTTACAACCCCGGGACTAGCGGAAAAAACATTCAGTACTTC. Translated: CASSYNPGTSGKNIQYF.

This rearrangement joins TRBV5-5 to TRBJ2-3; 8 nucleotides match TRBD2. The CDR3 sequence is 19 residues long. Germline V gene lookup returns CDR1 SGHKS and CDR2 YYEKEE (reference sequence). V dropped 4 bases and J dropped 2; count of bases not matched to a gene: 18. DNA for the CDR3: TGTGCCAGCAGCCCTCGCATCTTGCGGGGGGATAAGCCCACAGATACGCAGTATTTT. Its protein is CASSPRILRGDKPTDTQYF.

A single count supports this clone. This chain connects TRBV6-1 to TRBJ1-1; 9 bases agree with TRBD1. CDR1 and CDR2 from the germline V gene are MNHNS and SASEGT. The CDR3 runs to 14 residues. V was clipped by 3 bases and J by 5 bases; unmatched bases: 4. CDR3 DNA: TGTGCCAGCAGTGACCGGGACAGGGTAACTGAAGCTTTCTTT. Its protein product is CASSDRDRVTEAFF.

The V call is TRBV3-1 (or the pseudogene TRBV3-2), the J call TRBJ1-5; 10 nucleotides agree with TRBD1. The CDR3 extends over 16 amino acids. Germline CDR1 LGHDT, CDR2 YNNKEL (reference sequence). V dropped 1 base and J dropped 5; count of bases not matched to a gene: 5. The CDR3 sequence: CASSQGQGAFYQPQHF. The CDR3 DNA sequence: TGTGCCAGCAGCCAAGGACAGGGGGCATTCTATCAGCCCCAGCATTTT.